These 32 T cell receptor beta chains share one sample of origin, sequenced in a study of cytomegalovirus exposure and HLA in healthy donors. Primers: 60 Vbeta forward and 13 Jbeta reverse. Profiling relied on immunoSEQ multiplex PCR, and the TCRdb table lists in-frame clones only, not all of them. The profile shows roughly 110,000 clones, around two thirds of them singletons. Sequenced: PBMCs. The origin of the receptors is a human donor in good health.

The chain has TRBV7-2 and TRBJ1-5; perhaps TRBD1 as D (5 bases). Germline loops: CDR1 SGHTA, CDR2 FQGNSA. CDR3 length: 15 amino acids. The V end lost 3 bases, the J end lost 7 bases, and 16 bases lay between the germline ends. The CDR3 loop is CASSFGLDWGQPQHF. The CDR3 DNA is TGTGCCAGCAGCTTTGGTCTTGATTGGGGCCAGCCCCAGCATTTT. The full variable domain, its missing parts supplied by reference TRBV7-2 and TRBJ1-5, is GAGVSQSPSNKVTEKGKDVELRCDPISGHTALYWYRQSLGQGLEFLIYFQGNSAPDKSGLPSDRFSAERTGGSVSTLTIQRTQQEDSAVYLCASSFGLDWGQPQHFGDGTRLSIL.

The table lists this clone with a few counts. The chain joins TRBV29-1 to TRBJ2-3, with D possibly being TRBD2 (5 bases). Germline V gene lookup returns CDR1 SQVTM and CDR2 ANQGSEA. V dropped 4 bases and J dropped 0 bases, with 14 bases sitting between them. The CDR3 sequence is 15 residues long. CDR3 sequence: CSVGESGASTDTQYF. The CDR3 DNA reads TGCAGCGTTGGGGAAAGCGGAGCTAGCACAGATACGCAGTATTTT.

V gene TRBV9 combines with J gene TRBJ2-5, with D perhaps matching TRBD2 (5 bases). CDR3 length equals 16 residues. V was shortened by 0 bases and J by 5 bases, with 17 bases between the two germline ends. The V gene's germline CDR1 is SGDLS and CDR2 YYNGEE. CDR3 residues: CASSVEVGVASETQYF. The CDR3 DNA sequence: TGTGCCAGCAGCGTAGAGGTCGGGGTGGCGTCGGAGACCCAGTACTTC.

This clone has just a few counts. The V gene is TRBV27, the J gene TRBJ2-7; TRBD2 aligns across 7 bases. In germline, CDR1 is MNHEY, CDR2 SMNVEV (reference sequence). The CDR3 covers 15 residues. V was clipped by 3 bases and J by 5 bases; unmatched bases: 10. This CDR3 reads CASSFRSAGDHEQYF. The CDR3 DNA follows: TGTGCCAGCAGTTTTAGGTCGGCGGGAGACCACGAGCAGTACTTC.

V usage is TRBV5-1 and J usage is TRBJ2-3; 9 bases fit TRBD2. In germline, CDR1 is SGHRS, CDR2 YFSETQ. After removal of 0 bases from V and 5 bases from J, the junction contained 7 bases not matched to a gene. The CDR3 is 16 amino acids. CDR3 nucleotide sequence: TGCGCCAGCAGCTTGGCCGTCCAAGCGGGAGGAGATACGCAGTATTTT. It translates to CASSLAVQAGGDTQYF.

The V call is TRBV5-1, the J call TRBJ2-7; the D gene is possibly TRBD2 (5 bases). Trimming removed 1 base from V and 6 bases from J, with 14 bases in between. Germline assignment: CDR1 SGHRS and CDR2 YFSETQ. The CDR3 spans 14 residues. The CDR3 region has the DNA TGCGCCAGCAGCTTGTCCGGGAAGCTAGGCGAGCAGTACTTC. Its protein product is CASSLSGKLGEQYF.

The chain uses TRBV19 and TRBJ2-3, with 7 bases lining up with TRBD1. From germline, CDR1 is LNHDA and CDR2 SQIVND (reference sequence). The CDR3 contains 12 residues. Unmatched junction bases numbered 1, after V lost 6 bases and J lost 4 bases. The CDR3 region is CASRQGPDTQYF. The CDR3 DNA reads TGTGCCAGTAGACAGGGGCCAGATACGCAGTATTTT.

The chain carries TRBV7-6 and TRBJ2-7; D is possibly TRBD2 (6 bases). The CDR3 covers 15 residues. V dropped 5 bases and J dropped 7 bases, with 21 bases sitting between them. CDR1 SGHVS and CDR2 FNYEAQ come from the germline V gene. CDR3 loop: CASSRSRGTGSEQYF. CDR3 bases: TGTGCCAGCAGCCGATCCCGGGGGACCGGTAGTGAGCAGTACTTC.

The gene calls are TRBV28 and TRBJ2-7, with 7 nucleotides matching TRBD1. Germline loops: CDR1 MDHEN, CDR2 SYDVKM. V trimming: 6 bases; J trimming: 3 bases; junction bases outside the gene matches: 5. CDR3 size: 13 residues. Here the CDR3 DNA reads TGTGCCAGCAGACGGGGACAGAACTACGAGCAGTACTTC. Protein: CASRRGQNYEQYF.

The V call is TRBV9, the J call TRBJ2-2; 10 nucleotides agree with TRBD2. The CDR3 spans 14 residues. The ends lost 8 bases at V and 5 bases at J; junction bases unmatched: 6. Germline-derived CDR1 and CDR2 are SGDLS and YYNGEE. The CDR3 loop is CASSGTSVTGELFF. The CDR3 DNA reads as TGTGCCAGTTCCGGGACTAGCGTTACCGGGGAGCTGTTTTTT.

The rearrangement uses TRBV30 and TRBJ2-3; no firm D call. Germline CDR1 is GTSNPN and CDR2 is SVGIG (reference sequence). The CDR3 has 13 residues. The V end lost 1 base, the J end lost 7 bases, and 12 bases lay between the germline ends. DNA for the CDR3: TGTGCCTGGAGTGCTGGAGTTGCGAATACGCAGTATTTT. This encodes CAWSAGVANTQYF.

The genes are TRBV19 and TRBJ1-1; D might be TRBD1 (5 bases). CDR3 size: 14 residues. Looked up from germline, CDR1 is LNHDA and CDR2 is SQIVND (reference sequence). The V end was cut by 0 bases, the J end by 7 bases, with 12 bases between. The CDR3 sequence: CASSIDRRVGEAFF. DNA of the CDR3: TGTGCCAGTAGTATAGATCGCAGGGTCGGTGAAGCTTTCTTT.

The V call is TRBV6-5, the J call TRBJ1-1, with D uncertain. The CDR3 runs to 13 residues. The ends were cut back, 6 bases at V and 3 bases at J, with 11 bases in the middle. Per germline, CDR1 MNHEY and CDR2 SVGAGI. CDR3 sequence: CASRFYRDTEAFF. CDR3 nucleotides: TGTGCCAGCAGATTTTATAGAGACACTGAAGCTTTCTTT.

J is TRBJ2-5 and V is TRBV29-1; possibly TRBD1 for D (6 bases). Trimming pared 8 bases from V and 5 bases from J, leaving 15 bases between. Germline V gene data show CDR1 as SQVTM and CDR2 as ANQGSEA. The CDR3 length is 12 residues. CDR3 in amino acids: CSSRQVGETQYF. The CDR3, as DNA: TGCAGCTCCCGACAGGTGGGGGAGACCCAGTACTTC.

This clone appeared a few times. The chain recombines TRBV28 with TRBJ1-4; the D gene is possibly TRBD1 (6 bases). Germline lookup yields CDR1 MDHEN and CDR2 SYDVKM. This CDR3 is 16 amino acids long. The V gene lost 4 bases and the J gene lost 7 bases, with 19 bases spanning the gap. The CDR3 DNA sequence: TGTGCCAGCAGTTCGCTCGCCCGGGACATCGGTGAAAAACTGTTTTTT. Translation gives CASSSLARDIGEKLFF.

This clone was counted between two and nine times. The chain combines TRBV18 with TRBJ2-3; D unresolved. The V gene's germline CDR1 is KGHSH and CDR2 LQKENI. Trimming removed 2 bases from V and 4 bases from J, with 19 bases in between. This CDR3 contains 17 residues. The CDR3 DNA sequence: TGTGCCAGCTCACCAACGCGGAGCTCCGACCGCCCAGATACGCAGTATTTT. Protein product: CASSPTRSSDRPDTQYF.

This chain links TRBV5-4 with TRBJ2-3; TRBD2 matches 12 bases. Germline CDR1 and CDR2: SGHNT and YYREEE (reference sequence). The CDR3 length is 16 residues. Trimming removed 4 bases from V and 2 bases from J; junction bases left unmatched: 5. The CDR3 bases are TGTGCCAGCAGCCCAGGACTAGCGGGATCCACAGATACGCAGTATTTT. It is translated as CASSPGLAGSTDTQYF.

V usage is TRBV6-1 and J usage is TRBJ2-7, with D unclear. V was pared by 0 bases and J by 2 bases, with 8 bases between. This CDR3 spans 14 amino acids. Germline CDR1 MNHNS, CDR2 SASEGT. The CDR3 DNA is TGTGCCAGCAGTGAAGCCCCTACTACCTACGAGCAGTACTTC. It specifies CASSEAPTTYEQYF.

V usage is TRBV27 and J usage is TRBJ1-5, with 7 bases matching TRBD1. J was trimmed by 5 bases and V by 6 bases; bases with no gene match: 7. Germline CDR1 reads MNHEY; CDR2 reads SMNVEV (reference sequence). This CDR3 has 14 residues. CDR3 nucleotide sequence: TGTGCCAGCAGCTACCGACAGGGCCATCAGCCCCAGCATTTT. Its translation: CASSYRQGHQPQHF.

This clone showed up just a few times. V and J are TRBV5-6 and TRBJ2-7; D is possibly TRBD2 (6 bases). Germline V gene data show CDR1 as SGHDT and CDR2 as YYEEEE. V was clipped by 4 bases and J by 2 bases, with 19 bases between them. The CDR3 totals 16 residues. The CDR3 nucleotides read TGTGCCAGCAGCCCCGGGGGTTGGGGCGACACCTACGAGCAGTACTTC. Translation: CASSPGGWGDTYEQYF.

This clone has a single count. The CDR3 DNA follows: TGTGCCAGCAGCCGCGTGGGGCAGGGTATTTCACCCCTCCACTTT. It yields the protein CASSRVGQGISPLHF. This chain links TRBV27 with TRBJ1-6; a possible D gene is TRBD1 (5 bases). Germline CDR1 MNHEY, CDR2 SMNVEV (reference sequence). V lost 6 bases and J 9 bases, leaving 18 bases between the germline ends. CDR3 length: 15 amino acids.

V is TRBV6-6 and J is TRBJ2-7, with D possibly TRBD1 on 6 matching bases. Trimming shortened V by 5 bases and J by 6 bases, and 17 bases separated the two germline ends. The CDR3 has 14 amino acids. The germline V gene has CDR1 MNHNY and CDR2 SVGAGI (reference sequence). CDR3 bases: TGTGCCAGCAGTGCTATGACAGGTCAGGGCGAGCAGTACTTC. This codes for CASSAMTGQGEQYF.

The V gene is TRBV19, the J gene TRBJ1-1; possibly TRBD1 for D (5 bases). V lost 9 bases and J 1 base, leaving 30 bases between the germline ends. Germline lookup yields CDR1 LNHDA and CDR2 SQIVND (reference sequence). CDR3 size: 19 residues. The CDR3 nucleotides read TGTGCCAGCCCTCCCCCCAGCCTCGACAGACAAGTAGAGAACACTGAAGCTTTCTTT. It is translated as CASPPPSLDRQVENTEAFF.

The chain recombines TRBV5-4 with TRBJ2-3; possible D gene TRBD1, 6 bases. CDR3 length equals 16 residues. CDR1 is SGHNT, CDR2 YYREEE, per germline (reference sequence). The V gene lost 4 bases and the J gene lost 0 bases, with 15 bases spanning the gap. As DNA, the CDR3 is TGTGCCAGCAGCGGGGGCCTCAAAACTAGCACAGATACGCAGTATTTT. Its translation: CASSGGLKTSTDTQYF.

This clone was counted between two and nine times. This chain connects TRBV19 to TRBJ1-1; the D is unclear. Trimming removed 1 base at V and 2 bases at J, with 8 bases between. Germline lookup yields CDR1 LNHDA and CDR2 SQIVND (reference sequence). This CDR3 comprises 14 residues. The CDR3 bases are TGTGCCAGTAGTATAGGAGGCGGTAACACTGAAGCTTTCTTT. Its protein product is CASSIGGGNTEAFF.

This clone was seen ten or more times. The rearrangement uses TRBV19 and TRBJ1-1; no clear D. This CDR3 region has 13 residues. CDR1 is LNHDA and CDR2 is SQIVND in the germline V gene (reference sequence). The germline V and J ends were trimmed by 5 bases and 0 bases, with 7 bases remaining between them. In DNA, the CDR3 is TGTGCCAGTAGTGGGCAGATGAACACTGAAGCTTTCTTT. Protein: CASSGQMNTEAFF.

The CDR3 sequence is CASREGGPGNTIYF. In nucleotides, the CDR3 is TGTGCCAGCAGAGAGGGGGGGCCTGGAAACACCATATATTTT. The chain couples TRBV7-6 to TRBJ1-3; D may be TRBD1 (6 bases). The ends were cut back, 6 bases at V and 2 bases at J, with 11 bases in the middle. CDR3 length equals 14 residues. CDR1 SGHVS and CDR2 FNYEAQ come from the germline V gene. Together with reference TRBV7-6 and TRBJ1-3, the CDR3 gives the full variable domain: GAGVSQSPRYKVTKRGQDVALRCDPISGHVSLYWYRQALGQGPEFLTYFNYEAQQDKSGLPNDRFSAERPEGSISTLTIQRTEQRDSAMYRCASREGGPGNTIYFGEGSWLTVV.

The DNA of the CDR3 is TGTGCCAGCAGCCCCGGACTAGCGGGAGGGCCCGTCACCGGGGAGCTGTTTTTT. This sequence encodes CASSPGLAGGPVTGELFF. The V call is TRBV7-6, the J call TRBJ2-2; TRBD2 matches 15 bases. This CDR3 contains 18 residues. In germline, CDR1 is SGHVS, CDR2 FNYEAQ. J gave up 4 bases and V 5 bases, and 8 bases lay outside the gene matches.

This clone was seen only a few times. The rearrangement uses TRBV10-3 and TRBJ1-2; D may be TRBD1 (5 bases). The V gene lost 6 bases and the J gene lost 4 bases, with 12 bases spanning the gap. Germline CDR1 is ENHRY and CDR2 is SYGVKD. The CDR3 has 13 residues. The CDR3 region is CAISGPGLYGYTF. The CDR3 DNA follows: TGTGCCATCAGCGGGCCGGGACTCTATGGCTACACCTTC.

The V call is TRBV6-5, the J call TRBJ1-1; 7 nucleotides line up with TRBD1. The CDR3 consists of 14 residues. The V and J ends lost 6 bases and 1 base, in that order; junction bases with no gene match: 5. CDR1 is MNHEY, CDR2 SVGAGI, per germline. The CDR3 here is CASRKGARNTEAFF. The CDR3 bases are TGTGCCAGCAGAAAGGGGGCTAGGAACACTGAAGCTTTCTTT.

The rearrangement links TRBV18 to TRBJ2-7; D not resolved. Germline CDR1 reads KGHSH; CDR2 reads LQKENI. The CDR3 has 14 residues. V was cut by 0 bases and J by 5 bases, with 11 bases left in between. CDR3 in amino acids: CASSPPQRSDEQYF. The CDR3 DNA reads TGTGCCAGCTCACCACCGCAGAGGAGCGACGAGCAGTACTTC.

The chain is built from TRBV7-2 and TRBJ1-4; possible D gene TRBD1, 5 bases. The CDR3 runs 14 residues. Between the trimmed V and J ends, which lost 6 bases and 7 bases, there was a span of 15 bases. Per germline, CDR1 SGHTA and CDR2 FQGNSA. Written as DNA, the CDR3 is TGTGCCAGCAGGACTCAGGGTGCTAGTGAAAAACTGTTTTTT. Translated, it gives CASRTQGASEKLFF.